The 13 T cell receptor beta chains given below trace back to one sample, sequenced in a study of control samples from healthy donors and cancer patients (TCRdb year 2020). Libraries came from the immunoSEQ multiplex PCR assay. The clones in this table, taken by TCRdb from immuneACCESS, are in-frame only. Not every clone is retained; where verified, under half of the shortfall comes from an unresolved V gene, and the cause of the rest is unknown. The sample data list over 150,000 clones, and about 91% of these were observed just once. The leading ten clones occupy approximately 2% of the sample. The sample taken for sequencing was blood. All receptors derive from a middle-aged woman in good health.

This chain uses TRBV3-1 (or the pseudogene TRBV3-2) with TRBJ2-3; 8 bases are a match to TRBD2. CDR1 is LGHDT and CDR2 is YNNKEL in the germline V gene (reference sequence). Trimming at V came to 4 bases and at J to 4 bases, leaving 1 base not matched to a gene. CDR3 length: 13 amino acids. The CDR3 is CASSPGLADTQYF. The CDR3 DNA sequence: TGTGCCAGCAGCCCGGGACTAGCAGATACGCAGTATTTT.

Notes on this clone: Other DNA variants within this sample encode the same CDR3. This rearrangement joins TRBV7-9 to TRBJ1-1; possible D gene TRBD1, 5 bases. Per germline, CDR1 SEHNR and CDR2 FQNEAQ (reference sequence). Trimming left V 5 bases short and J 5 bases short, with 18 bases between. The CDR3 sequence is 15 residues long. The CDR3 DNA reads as TGTGCCAGCAGCCCCCCGGGAGGGTGGGGGACTGAAGCTTTCTTT. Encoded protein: CASSPPGGWGTEAFF.

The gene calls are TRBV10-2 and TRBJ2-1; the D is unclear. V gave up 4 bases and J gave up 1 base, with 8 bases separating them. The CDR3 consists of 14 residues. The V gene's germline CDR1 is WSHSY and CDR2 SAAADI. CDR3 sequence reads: CASSGWGSYNEQFF. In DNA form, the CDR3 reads TGCGCCAGCAGTGGGTGGGGTTCCTACAATGAGCAGTTCTTC.

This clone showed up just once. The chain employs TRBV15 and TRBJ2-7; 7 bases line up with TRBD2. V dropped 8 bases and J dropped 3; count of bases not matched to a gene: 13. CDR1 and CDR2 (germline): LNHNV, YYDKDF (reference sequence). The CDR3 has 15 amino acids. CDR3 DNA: TGTGCCACCTCTCCTTCCGCGCGGGGGTACTACGAGCAGTACTTC. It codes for CATSPSARGYYEQYF. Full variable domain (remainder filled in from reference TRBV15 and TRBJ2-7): DAMVIQNPRYQVTQFGKPVTLSCSQTLNHNVMYWYQQKSSQAPKLLFHYYDKDFNNEADTPDNFQSRRPNTSFCFLDIRSPGLGDTAMYLCATSPSARGYYEQYFGPGTRLTVT.

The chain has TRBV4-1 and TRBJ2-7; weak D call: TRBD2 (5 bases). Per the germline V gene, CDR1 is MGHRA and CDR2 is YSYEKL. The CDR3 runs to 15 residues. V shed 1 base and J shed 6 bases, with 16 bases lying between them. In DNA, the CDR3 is TGCGCCAGCAGCCAAGTTAAATGGGGAGCTCCCGAGCAGTACTTC. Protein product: CASSQVKWGAPEQYF.

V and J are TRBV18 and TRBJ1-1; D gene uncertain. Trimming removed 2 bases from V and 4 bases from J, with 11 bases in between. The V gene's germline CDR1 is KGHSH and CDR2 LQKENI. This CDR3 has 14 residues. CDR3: CASSPGSQFTEAFF. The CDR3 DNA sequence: TGTGCCAGCTCACCAGGGTCCCAGTTCACTGAAGCTTTCTTT.

For the CDR3, the DNA is TGTGCCAGCAGCCCCGGGACTCCAGGAGATACGCAGTATTTT. It codes for CASSPGTPGDTQYF. The chain has TRBV3-1 (or the pseudogene TRBV3-2) and TRBJ2-3; a possible D gene is TRBD2 (6 bases). Germline V gene sequence: CDR1 LGHDT, CDR2 YNNKEL (reference sequence). V was pared by 4 bases and J by 5 bases, with 13 bases between. The CDR3 runs to 14 residues.

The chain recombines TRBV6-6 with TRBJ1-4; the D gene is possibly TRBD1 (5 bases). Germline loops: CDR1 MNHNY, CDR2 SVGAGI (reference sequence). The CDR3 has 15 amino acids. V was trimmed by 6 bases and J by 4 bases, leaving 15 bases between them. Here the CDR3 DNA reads TGTGCCAGCAGACCCCCGGGACTGGTTAATGAAAAACTGTTTTTT. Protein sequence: CASRPPGLVNEKLFF.

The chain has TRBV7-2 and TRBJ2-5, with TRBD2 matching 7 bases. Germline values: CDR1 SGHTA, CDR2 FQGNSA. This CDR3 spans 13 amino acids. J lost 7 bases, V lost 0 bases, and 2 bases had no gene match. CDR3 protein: CASSLAREGTQYF. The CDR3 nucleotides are TGTGCCAGCAGCTTAGCGAGGGAGGGGACCCAGTACTTC.

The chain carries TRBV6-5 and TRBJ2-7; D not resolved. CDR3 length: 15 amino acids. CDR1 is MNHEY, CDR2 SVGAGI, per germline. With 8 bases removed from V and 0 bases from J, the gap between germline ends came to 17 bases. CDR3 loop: CASHLGGPNSYEQYF. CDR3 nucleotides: TGTGCCAGCCATTTGGGCGGACCTAACTCCTACGAGCAGTACTTC.

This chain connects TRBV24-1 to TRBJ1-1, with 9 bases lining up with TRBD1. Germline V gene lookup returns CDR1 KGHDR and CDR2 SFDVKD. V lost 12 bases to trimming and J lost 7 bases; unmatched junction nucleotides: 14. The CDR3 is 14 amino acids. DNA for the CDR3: TGTGCCTCTCGAGCCCCCGACAGGGGGTATGAAGCTTTCTTT. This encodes CASRAPDRGYEAFF.

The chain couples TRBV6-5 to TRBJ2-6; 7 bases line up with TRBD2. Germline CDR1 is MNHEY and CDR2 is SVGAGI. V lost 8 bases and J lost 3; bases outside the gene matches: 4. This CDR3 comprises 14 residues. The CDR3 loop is CASVGGFGANVLTF. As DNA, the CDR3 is TGTGCCAGCGTGGGAGGGTTTGGGGCCAACGTCCTGACTTTC.

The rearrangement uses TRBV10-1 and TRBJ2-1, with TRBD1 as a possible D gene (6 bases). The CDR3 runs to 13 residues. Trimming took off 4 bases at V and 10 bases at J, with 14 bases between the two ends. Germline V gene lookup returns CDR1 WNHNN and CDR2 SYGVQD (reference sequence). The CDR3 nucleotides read TGCGCCAGCAGTGTACGACAGGAGTCAGAGCAGTTCTTC. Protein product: CASSVRQESEQFF.